This TCR beta chain was profiled in a study of shared clonotypes between healthy human individuals. Study-level results: Sampling used blood alone; tissue repertoires probably differ.

DNA from unsorted PBMC was sequenced on ten immunoSEQ deep assay plates. Generated by immunoSEQ multiplex PCR, the TCRdb table keeps only in-frame clones and is missing some. The table lists some 500,000 clones, approximately 79% of them singletons. The germline CDR1 and CDR2 sequences are SGHVS and FNYEAQ. This CDR3 region has 16 residues. The trim removed 4 bases at V and 4 bases at J, leaving 6 bases unmatched. With respect to this clone: Its cognate antigen is unknown.

The donors, healthy adults who were HIV-negative, had experienced no recent acute infections or vaccinations. The unsorted samples took tens of millions of PBMCs to get genomic DNA. The chain has TRBV7-6 and TRBJ2-3; 12 bases map to TRBD1. The sample was PBMCs. The TCR was taken from a woman between 35 and 50 years old in good health. Some clones in this sample may be carry-over from other donors' samples. CDR3: CASSSGTGGFADTQYF. CDR3 in DNA: TGTGCCAGCAGCTCAGGGACAGGGGGCTTTGCAGATACGCAGTATTTT.